Reported below is one TCR beta chain. Its target is not known. The data derive from a study of CD8 T cells in ankylosing spondylitis. Overall study findings and caveats: There was reportedly significant enrichment of clones that were disease-linked in matched ankylosing spondylitis synovial fluid. A TCR beta motif of 7 or 8 highly homologous variants appeared characteristic of ankylosing spondylitis blood. Earlier reports found some motif variants in synovial fluid and blood in reactive arthritis.

The CDR3 contains 16 residues. V dropped 1 base and J dropped 0 bases, with 10 bases sitting between them. MiXCR, run by TCRdb on the 5' RACE reads, gives a single entry per CDR3 protein. The sample has 25,000 to 35,000 distinct CDR3 sequences; around 30% are singletons. V is TRBV12-3 or TRBV12-4 and J is TRBJ1-3; D gene ambiguous. This receptor was obtained from a male donor with ankylosing spondylitis. The material sequenced was synovial fluid, either unsorted or a sorted T cell fraction (not recorded which). The CDR3 coding sequence is TGTGCCAGCAGTTTAGTGGGTGATCTCTCTGGAAACACCATATATTTT. Translating gives CASSLVGDLSGNTIYF.